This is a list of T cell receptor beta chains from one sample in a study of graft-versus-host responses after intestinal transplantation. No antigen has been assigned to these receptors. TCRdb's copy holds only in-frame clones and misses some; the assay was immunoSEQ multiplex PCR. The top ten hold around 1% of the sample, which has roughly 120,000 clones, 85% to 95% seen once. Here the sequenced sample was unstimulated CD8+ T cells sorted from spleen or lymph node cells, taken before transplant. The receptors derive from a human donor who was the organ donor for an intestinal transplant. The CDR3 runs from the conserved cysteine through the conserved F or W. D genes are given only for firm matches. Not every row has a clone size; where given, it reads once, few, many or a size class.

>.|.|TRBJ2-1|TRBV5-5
CASSMAAAEQFF
TGTGCCAGCAGCATGGCTGCCGCGGAGCAGTTCTTC
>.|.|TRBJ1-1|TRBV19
CASMRGYTEAFF
TGTGCCAGTATGAGGGGGTACACTGAAGCTTTCTTT
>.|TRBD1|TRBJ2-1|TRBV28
CASSPDRLDEQFF
TGTGCCAGCAGCCCGGACAGGCTCGATGAGCAGTTCTTC
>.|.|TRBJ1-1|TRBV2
CASSEDRPNTEAFF
TGTGCCAGCAGTGAAGACAGACCGAACACTGAAGCTTTCTTT
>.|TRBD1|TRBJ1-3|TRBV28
CASSPYAGTVRNTIYF
TGTGCCAGCAGTCCGTACGCCGGGACAGTGAGAAACACCATATATTTT
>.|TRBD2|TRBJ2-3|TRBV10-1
CASSERREWDTQYF
TGCGCCAGCAGTGAGCGGCGGGAGTGGGATACGCAGTATTTT
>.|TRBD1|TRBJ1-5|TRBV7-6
CASSPGTGFRQPQHF
TGTGCCAGCAGCCCCGGGACAGGGTTTCGTCAGCCCCAGCATTTT
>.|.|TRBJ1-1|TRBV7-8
CASSPWAANTEAFF
TGTGCCAGCAGCCCATGGGCAGCGAACACTGAAGCTTTCTTT
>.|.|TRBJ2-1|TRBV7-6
CASSLVGVASNEQFF
TGTGCCAGCAGCTTAGTGGGGGTGGCTTCCAATGAGCAGTTCTTC
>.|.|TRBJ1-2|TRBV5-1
CASSLERGSNGYTF
TGCGCCAGCAGCTTGGAAAGGGGAAGTAATGGCTACACCTTC
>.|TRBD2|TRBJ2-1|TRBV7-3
CASSDRAGTYNEQFF
TGTGCCAGCAGCGACAGAGCGGGAACGTACAATGAGCAGTTCTTC
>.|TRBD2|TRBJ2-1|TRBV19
CASSIDSSASGYYNEQFF
TGTGCCAGTAGTATAGATTCTAGCGCTAGCGGGTACTACAATGAGCAGTTCTTC
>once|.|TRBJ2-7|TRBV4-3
CASSIREDPGHFIYEQYF
TGCGCCAGCAGCATAAGAGAGGACCCGGGACACTTTATCTACGAGCAGTACTTC